One and the same sample provided the 11 T cell receptor beta chains below, sequenced in a study of T cells in Graves' hyperthyroidism and ophthalmopathy. Amplification of TCR beta CDR3 regions used RNA as the template. The study used the HTBI primer set for a first-round RT-PCR of the TCR CDR3. One entry per CDR3 protein results from TCRdb running MiXCR on the multiplex PCR reads. The table has about 640,000 distinct CDR3 sequences, around 20% seen once; the top ten hold approximately 30%. The sequenced material came from blood. All receptors derive from a man aged 25 to 40 with Graves' ophthalmopathy.

This sequence joins TRBV19 and TRBJ2-7, with D unclear. The germline V gene has CDR1 LNHDA and CDR2 SQIVND (reference sequence). This CDR3 has 13 amino acids. Trimming took off 1 base at V and 5 bases at J, with 9 bases between the two ends. The CDR3 DNA follows: TGTGCCAGTAGTATAGCAGCGACAAACGAGCAGTACTTC. Translating it yields CASSIAATNEQYF.

This clonotype was observed a handful of times. CDR3 nucleotides: TGTGCCAGCAGTTTAAGTTCTGTGGCAATCTACGAGCAGTACTTC. It yields the protein CASSLSSVAIYEQYF. This chain uses TRBV12-3 or TRBV12-4 with TRBJ2-7; D not certain. Trimming removed 2 bases from V and 3 bases from J, with 14 bases in between. This CDR3 is built from 15 residues.

There are many counts of this clonotype. This chain links TRBV18 with TRBJ1-1; 12 nucleotides agree with TRBD1. The trim removed 6 bases at V and 1 base at J, leaving 3 bases unmatched. In germline, CDR1 is KGHSH, CDR2 LQKENI. The CDR3 is made up of 15 amino acids. The CDR3 DNA reads TGTGCCAGCTCCCCGGGACAGGGGGCGAACACTGAAGCTTTCTTT. Protein: CASSPGQGANTEAFF.

This clonotype was seen ten or more times. The rearrangement links TRBV19 to TRBJ1-4; D is ambiguous. CDR3 length equals 15 residues. Germline V lookup: CDR1 LNHDA, CDR2 SQIVND (reference sequence). Trimming took off 6 bases at V and 8 bases at J, with 19 bases between the two ends. The CDR3 is CASSNYGGRAEKLFF. Written as DNA, the CDR3 is TGTGCCAGTAGCAACTACGGTGGGAGGGCCGAAAAACTGTTTTTT.

For the CDR3, the DNA is TGTGCCAGCTCACTAGGGGCAGGGGGCGAAATGACGGCGTACAATGAGCAGTTCTTC. Encoded protein: CASSLGAGGEMTAYNEQFF. V is TRBV18 and J is TRBJ2-1; 8 bases agree with TRBD1. Germline loops: CDR1 KGHSH, CDR2 LQKENI. The CDR3 totals 19 residues. The junction had 18 bases not matched to a gene; V was cut back by 4 bases and J by 4 bases.

The table lists this clonotype with many counts. The chain recombines TRBV28 with TRBJ2-3, with 9 bases matching TRBD2. The CDR3 is 16 residues long. The germline V gene has CDR1 MDHEN and CDR2 SYDVKM. V was clipped by 1 base and J by 1 base; unmatched bases: 3. The CDR3 sequence is CASSLSLAGGTDTQYF. DNA for the CDR3: TGTGCCAGCAGTTTATCCTTAGCGGGAGGCACAGATACGCAGTATTTT. Together with reference TRBV28 and TRBJ2-3, the CDR3 gives the full variable domain: DVKVTQSSRYLVKRTGEKVFLECVQDMDHENMFWYRQDPGLGLRLIYFSYDVKMKEKGDIPEGYSVSREKKERFSLILESASTNQTSMYLCASSLSLAGGTDTQYFGPGTRLTVL.

This chain connects TRBV15 to TRBJ2-3, with D tentatively TRBD2 (5 bases). Looked up from germline, CDR1 is LNHNV and CDR2 is YYDKDF (reference sequence). The CDR3 covers 15 residues. V was pared by 0 bases and J by 1 base, with 8 bases between. The CDR3 DNA is TGTGCCACCAGCAGAGATAGGCGGGGCACAGATACGCAGTATTTT. This encodes CATSRDRRGTDTQYF.

The chain combines TRBV4-1 with TRBJ1-5, with D hard to call. Trimming removed 0 bases at V and 0 bases at J, with 6 bases between. CDR1 is MGHRA and CDR2 is YSYEKL in the germline V gene. There are 15 residues in the CDR3. CDR3 sequence: CASSQESYSNQPQHF. The CDR3 bases are TGCGCCAGCAGCCAAGAATCTTATAGCAATCAGCCCCAGCATTTT.

The genes are TRBV6-1 and TRBJ1-3; 7 bases agree with TRBD1. The V gene's germline CDR1 is MNHNS and CDR2 SASEGT. J gave up 2 bases and V 5 bases, and 6 bases lay outside the gene matches. CDR3 length: 15 amino acids. CDR3 sequence: CASSKLDRAGNTIYF. In nucleotides, the CDR3 is TGTGCCAGCAGTAAATTAGACAGGGCTGGAAACACCATATATTTT.

This clonotype was counted ten times or more. The chain combines TRBV5-1 with TRBJ2-1; TRBD2 aligns across 7 bases. J lost 8 bases, V lost 1 base, and 9 bases had no gene match. Germline V CDR1 and CDR2: SGHRS, YFSETQ. CDR3 length: 15 residues. CDR3 coding DNA: TGCGCCAGCAGCTTGATGGGTGGGGGGGTTGATGAGCAGTTCTTC. Translating it yields CASSLMGGGVDEQFF.

This clonotype was observed a handful of times. This chain connects TRBV30 to TRBJ1-1; the D gene is possibly TRBD1 (6 bases). Germline CDR1 is GTSNPN and CDR2 is SVGIG (reference sequence). CDR3 length equals 16 residues. The V end was cut by 2 bases, the J end by 4 bases, with 20 bases between. CDR3 coding DNA: TGTGCCTGGAGTACAGGGATTTTTGACGCGGCCACTGAAGCTTTCTTT. The encoded protein is CAWSTGIFDAATEAFF.